Sequencing of this TCR beta chain was carried out in a study of T-cell memory formation after mild COVID-19. TCRdb passed the 5' RACE reads through MiXCR, listing each CDR3 protein once. The data hold around 320,000 distinct CDR3 sequences, with around 19% observed a single time. V lost 4 bases and J lost 5, with 17 bases in between. CDR1 is MGHRA and CDR2 is YSYEKL in the germline V gene. The CDR3 consists of 15 residues. There are a few counts of this clonotype. The sequenced material came from PBMCs or a T cell subset sorted from them (not recorded which). The chain combines TRBV4-1 with TRBJ2-5; no clear D gene. The receptor's source is a young man who had mild COVID-19 (a few samples of this study predate the infection). Cell type and time point are not known. For the CDR3, the DNA is TGCGCCAGCAGCCGTAGTACCAGTGGATCGGAGACCCAGTACTTC. This codes for CASSRSTSGSETQYF.